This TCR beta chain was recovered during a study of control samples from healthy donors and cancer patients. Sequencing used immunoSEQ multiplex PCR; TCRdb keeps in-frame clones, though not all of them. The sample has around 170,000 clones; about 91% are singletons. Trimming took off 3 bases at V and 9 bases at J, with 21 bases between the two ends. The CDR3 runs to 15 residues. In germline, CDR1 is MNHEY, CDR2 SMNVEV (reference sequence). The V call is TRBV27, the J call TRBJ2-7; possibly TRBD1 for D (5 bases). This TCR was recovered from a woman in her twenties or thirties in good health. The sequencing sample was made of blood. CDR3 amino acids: CASSFAAIIIRGQYV. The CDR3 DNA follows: TGTGCCAGCAGTTTTGCGGCGATCATAATTAGGGGGCAGTACGTC.